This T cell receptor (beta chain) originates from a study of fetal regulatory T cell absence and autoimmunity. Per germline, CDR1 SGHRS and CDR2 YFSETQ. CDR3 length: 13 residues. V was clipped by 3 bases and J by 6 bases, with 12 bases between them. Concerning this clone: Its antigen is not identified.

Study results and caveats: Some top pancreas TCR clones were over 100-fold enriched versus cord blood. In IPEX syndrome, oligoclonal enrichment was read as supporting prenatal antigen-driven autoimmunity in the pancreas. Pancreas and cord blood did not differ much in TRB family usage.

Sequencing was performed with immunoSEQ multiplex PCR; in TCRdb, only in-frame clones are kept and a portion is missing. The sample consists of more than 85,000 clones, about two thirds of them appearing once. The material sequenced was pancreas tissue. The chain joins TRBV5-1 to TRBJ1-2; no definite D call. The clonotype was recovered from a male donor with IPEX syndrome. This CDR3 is CASSWAGLHGYTF. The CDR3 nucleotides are TGCGCCAGCAGCTGGGCCGGTCTTCATGGCTACACCTTC.